Included here is one TCR beta chain sequence, with context. No antigen is known for it. A junction boundary mismatches the germline segment, possibly from a read error. This sample was taken from a study of blood T cell repertoires in COVID-19 (dated by TCRdb to the early 2020s). Regarding the study in general: Samples from collaborators originated in the United States, Italy and Spain and spanned both the acute and convalescent phases of COVID-19. The repertoires were released in a freely available public database intended as a resource for research on the immune response to SARS-CoV-2. Nearly every sample came with metadata listing a de-identified subject ID, COVID-19 status, age in years and sex. Deeply sampled blood TCRbeta repertoires from subjects exposed to, actively infected with, or recovered from COVID-19 were included in the dataset. Where HLA class I and class II types were available, the types were taken from metadata supplied by the sample provider, not from assay-based typing. The material from the prospective study consisted of cDNA or gDNA derived from T cells, B-cell-depleted T cells, or PBMCs. Samples came from the ongoing ImmuneRACE study (first 160 participants) plus 1,254 subjects from 6 global collaborators.

Findings and caveats that apply to the study as a whole: Clinical and demographic metadata were provided uncurated, with the amount varying by source and participant.

From the cysteine up to the phenylalanine, the CDR3 has a length of 16 residues. The entry retains the CDR3 DNA only, 48 bases that are in frame from base 1. In the germline V gene, CDR1 corresponds to ENHRY and CDR2 to SYGVKD. Whole blood was collected in K2EDTA tubes by collaborating institutions according to the institutions' own protocols. For TCRbeta analysis, collaborators shipped samples in one of three forms: frozen whole blood, isolated PBMCs, or DNA extracted from either of those sample types. The immunoSEQ Assay, a bias-controlled multiplex PCR, was used to amplify TCRbeta CDR3 regions from genomic DNA. On the study's bioinformatics: The number of nucleated cells in each sample was estimated by amplification of reference gene primers within the assay. To quantify the absolute abundance of each unique TCRbeta CDR3 rearrangement, sequence reads were collapsed and filtered. For each sample, productive Simpson clonality was calculated as the square root of Simpson's diversity index across productive rearrangements. TCRdb mirrors the immuneACCESS table, restricted to in-frame sequences. Some clones are absent from its copies; in checked studies, under half trace to an unresolved V gene, and the reason for the others is unknown. V, J and clone size derive from that table, while D and trimming were established from the DNA sequence. Here the sample has 200,000 to 250,000 clones; 70% to 90% occur a single time. Jointly, the top ten make up roughly 6.4% of the sample.

The clonotype was recovered from a woman aged 60 to 75 with active or convalescent COVID-19. Sequencing was performed on peripheral blood. The rearranged chain carries TRBV10-3 and TRBJ2-3; TRBD1 could be the D gene, as 5 bases match. CDR3 protein: CAISESDKIRTGTQYF. The base sequence is TGTGCCATCAGTGAGTCGGACAAGATTCGCACAGGTACGCAGTATTTT.